The 29 T cell receptor beta chains in this list originate from one sample, sequenced in a study of T-cell memory formation after mild COVID-19 (dated by TCRdb to the early 2020s). Library creation used 5' RACE. The instrument was an Illumina NovaSeq 6000. TCRdb cleaned the public reads at Q25 with fastp, built clones with MiXCR and kept in-frame beta chains. Identical CDR3 proteins give one entry, which carries the most common genes and DNA. In this sample the table shows 100,000 to 120,000 distinct CDR3 sequences, about a fifth of which occur a single time. The biggest ten clones account for about 42% of the sample. The source material was PBMCs or a T cell subset sorted from them (not recorded which). These receptors were taken from a young man who had mild COVID-19 (a few samples of this study predate the infection). The sample titles of this study are shuffled in the database, so cell type and time point are left out; the donor was told from shared clones.

The chain recombines TRBV7-2 with TRBJ2-3, with TRBD1 identical over 7 bases. After removal of 4 bases from V and 4 bases from J, the junction contained 8 bases not matched to a gene. The CDR3 loop spans 15 amino acids. Germline V gene lookup returns CDR1 SGHTA and CDR2 FQGNSA. CDR3 in DNA: TGTGCCAGCAGCTCGACAGGGATGGTGTCAGATACGCAGTATTTT. Translated: CASSSTGMVSDTQYF.

The chain combines TRBV6-2 or TRBV6-3 with TRBJ2-7; D might be TRBD2 (6 bases). This CDR3 region has 13 residues. Trimming pared 0 bases from V and 4 bases from J, leaving 7 bases between. Germline lookup yields CDR1 MNHEY and CDR2 SVGEGT. DNA of the CDR3: TGTGCCAGCAGTTACTCCGGGACTTACGAGCAGTACTTC. Amino acid sequence: CASSYSGTYEQYF.

This clonotype was observed a few times. The gene calls are TRBV4-1 and TRBJ2-7; the D gene is possibly TRBD1 (5 bases). The CDR3 runs to 14 residues. From germline, CDR1 is MGHRA and CDR2 YSYEKL. V was shortened by 2 bases and J by 3 bases, with 11 bases between the two germline ends. The CDR3 DNA reads TGCGCCAGCAGCCAATTTCTAGGGGACTACGAGCAGTACGTC. Residues: CASSQFLGDYEQYV.

V usage is TRBV6-2 or TRBV6-3 and J usage is TRBJ2-7; a possible D gene is TRBD1 (6 bases). V lost 4 bases and J lost 2, with 12 bases in between. The CDR3 totals 14 residues. Germline V CDR1 and CDR2: MNHEY, SVGEGT. CDR3 amino acids: CASSFGGHPYEQYV. CDR3 DNA sequence: TGTGCCAGCAGTTTTGGGGGACACCCCTACGAGCAGTACGTC.

This chain connects TRBV12-3 or TRBV12-4 to TRBJ2-2, with TRBD2 matching over 10 bases. The CDR3 covers 14 residues. V lost 6 bases to trimming and J lost 5 bases; unmatched junction nucleotides: 3. CDR3 DNA: TGTGCCAGCAGCCAGCGGGGGGGTACCGGGGAGCTGTTTTTT. It translates to CASSQRGGTGELFF.

The chain combines TRBV7-9 with TRBJ2-5; TRBD2 matches at 9 bases. Germline V gives CDR1 SEHNR, CDR2 FQNEAQ (reference sequence). This CDR3 has 17 residues. Losses at the gene ends were 4 bases for V and 5 bases for J; bases not matched to a gene: 14. The CDR3 region has the DNA TGTGCCAGCAGCTCCTTCGGGCCAGCGGGGGGTCCTGAGACCCAGTACTTC. Its translation: CASSSFGPAGGPETQYF.

The V call is TRBV4-1, the J call TRBJ1-6, with D perhaps TRBD1 (6 bases). Per germline, CDR1 MGHRA and CDR2 YSYEKL. Trimming removed 0 bases from V and 6 bases from J, with 12 bases in between. The CDR3 loop spans 16 amino acids. CDR3 nucleotides: TGCGCCAGCAGCCAAGAAACCGGGACACTTAATTCACCCCTCCACTTT. Its translation is CASSQETGTLNSPLHF.

V gene TRBV6-1 combines with J gene TRBJ1-2, with D hard to call. V lost 10 bases and J 7 bases, leaving 16 bases between the germline ends. The germline V gene encodes CDR1 MNHNS and CDR2 SASEGT. The CDR3 is 12 residues long. The CDR3 reads CATKMTRRGYTF. Here the CDR3 DNA reads TGTGCCACAAAGATGACACGACGTGGCTACACCTTC.

This clonotype appeared a few times. The chain joins TRBV27 to TRBJ2-6; tentative D call: TRBD1 (5 bases). The CDR3 is made up of 14 amino acids. V was cut by 5 bases and J by 4 bases, with 9 bases left in between. Germline assignment: CDR1 MNHEY and CDR2 SMNVEV (reference sequence). CDR3 in amino acids: CASSDTGGANVLTF. In DNA form, the CDR3 reads TGTGCCAGCAGTGACACAGGAGGGGCCAACGTCCTGACTTTC.

This clonotype showed up just once. This chain joins TRBV16 and TRBJ2-7; 10 bases agree with TRBD1. CDR1 and CDR2 (germline): KGHSY, FQNENV. Germline trimming cut 4 bases from V and 3 bases from J; bases unmatched to any gene: 6. The length of the CDR3 is 15 residues. This CDR3 is CASSPGDRGVYEQYF. CDR3 nucleotide sequence: TGTGCCAGCAGCCCGGGGGACAGGGGCGTCTACGAGCAGTACTTC.

This clonotype was observed a handful of times. The genes are TRBV7-9 and TRBJ1-1; no clear D gene. Trimming removed 3 bases at V and 6 bases at J, with 5 bases between. The CDR3 length is 11 residues. CDR1 is SEHNR, CDR2 FQNEAQ, per germline (reference sequence). The CDR3 DNA is TGTGCCAGCAGCTTTTCTTCTGAAGCTTTCTTT. This sequence encodes CASSFSSEAFF. The complete variable domain, with remaining parts taken from reference TRBV7-9 and TRBJ1-1, reads DTGVSQNPRHKITKRGQNVTFRCDPISEHNRLYWYRQTLGQGPEFLTYFQNEAQLEKSRLLSDRFSAERPKGSFSTLEIQRTEQGDSAMYLCASSFSSEAFFGQGTRLTVV.

V is TRBV20-1 and J is TRBJ2-7; 7 bases match TRBD1. V lost 3 bases and J lost 3; bases outside the gene matches: 2. The CDR3 runs 12 residues. The germline V gene encodes CDR1 DFQATT and CDR2 SNEGSKA (reference sequence). CDR3 sequence (DNA): TGCAGTGCTAGGGGACAGAACTACGAGCAGTACTTC. Translating gives CSARGQNYEQYF.

This clonotype has a handful of counts. The chain combines TRBV5-1 with TRBJ1-1; D might be TRBD1 (6 bases). Trimming removed 0 bases at V and 4 bases at J, with 16 bases between. Germline CDR1 is SGHRS and CDR2 is YFSETQ. The CDR3 runs 16 residues. The CDR3 sequence: CASSLEGGPGSTEAFF. In DNA form, the CDR3 reads TGCGCCAGCAGCTTGGAGGGGGGACCGGGGTCCACTGAAGCTTTCTTT.

In its sample, this clonotype was seen a few times. The chain links TRBV20-1 to TRBJ2-5; D perhaps matches TRBD2 (5 bases). Trimming left V 5 bases short and J 0 bases short, with 10 bases between. The CDR3 covers 13 residues. Germline V gene lookup returns CDR1 DFQATT and CDR2 SNEGSKA (reference sequence). The CDR3 coding sequence is TGCAGTGCTGGTACTAGTAACCAAGAGACCCAGTACTTC. Translated: CSAGTSNQETQYF.

This chain connects TRBV12-3 or TRBV12-4 to TRBJ2-5, with D possibly called TRBD1 or TRBD2 (6 bases each). There are 15 residues in the CDR3. The V and J ends lost 6 bases and 5 bases respectively, with 19 bases between them. CDR3 DNA: TGTGCCAGCAGCCGAACAGGGAGGCTTTTGGAGACCCAGTACTTC. Encoded protein: CASSRTGRLLETQYF.

A few counts support this clonotype. V gene TRBV12-3 or TRBV12-4 combines with J gene TRBJ1-1; possible D gene TRBD1, 5 bases. The length of the CDR3 is 14 residues. V shed 5 bases and J shed 1 base, with 11 bases lying between them. Written as DNA, the CDR3 is TGTGCCAGCAGTGCGACAGCTAGGAACACTGAAGCTTTCTTT. Translation: CASSATARNTEAFF.

This chain uses TRBV7-9 with TRBJ2-2, with D perhaps TRBD1 (6 bases). Germline CDR1 SEHNR, CDR2 FQNEAQ (reference sequence). This CDR3 comprises 13 residues. V lost 4 bases and J 6 bases, leaving 9 bases between the germline ends. The CDR3 protein is CASSYRVPGELFF. CDR3 nucleotides: TGTGCCAGCAGCTACAGGGTTCCCGGGGAGCTGTTTTTT. The entire variable domain, with the rest obtained from reference TRBV7-9 and TRBJ2-2, is as follows: DTGVSQNPRHKITKRGQNVTFRCDPISEHNRLYWYRQTLGQGPEFLTYFQNEAQLEKSRLLSDRFSAERPKGSFSTLEIQRTEQGDSAMYLCASSYRVPGELFFGEGSRLTVL.

In its sample, this clonotype was seen a few times. The J gene is TRBJ2-7, the V gene TRBV27; a possible D gene is TRBD1 (5 bases). V lost 7 bases to trimming and J lost 7 bases, with 17 bases between them. Germline loops: CDR1 MNHEY, CDR2 SMNVEV (reference sequence). The CDR3 is made up of 13 amino acids. The CDR3 here is CASTTPIGAEQYF. CDR3 sequence (DNA): TGTGCCAGCACGACACCCATAGGGGCTGAGCAGTACTTC.

This clonotype was counted only a few times. The chain joins TRBV12-3 or TRBV12-4 to TRBJ1-1; a possible D gene is TRBD1 (5 bases). V was trimmed by 7 bases and J by 3 bases, leaving 15 bases between them. The CDR3 runs 14 residues. The DNA of the CDR3 is TGTGCCAGCAACTCCCCATGGGGGGACACTGAAGCTTTCTTT. Translating gives CASNSPWGDTEAFF.

In this sample, this clonotype turned up a few times. This chain links TRBV6-5 with TRBJ2-2, with unresolved D. CDR3 length equals 13 residues. From germline, CDR1 is MNHEY and CDR2 SVGAGI. Trimming shortened V by 3 bases and J by 8 bases, and 10 bases separated the two germline ends. CDR3 nucleotides: TGTGCCAGCAGTTATCCGGGTTCGGGGGAGCTGTTTTTT. Amino acids: CASSYPGSGELFF.

This clonotype was seen only a few times. The genes are TRBV10-3 and TRBJ2-7, with 7 positions matching TRBD1. The CDR3 spans 15 residues. CDR1 is ENHRY and CDR2 is SYGVKD in the germline V gene. V lost 0 bases and J lost 4; bases outside the gene matches: 6. The CDR3 DNA sequence: TGTGCCATCAGTGAGTCGAACAGGGGCTCATACGAGCAGTACGTC. As protein: CAISESNRGSYEQYV.

The rearrangement links TRBV6-5 to TRBJ2-3; no definite D call. Between the trimmed V and J ends, which lost 0 bases and 2 bases, there was a span of 6 bases. The CDR3 is 14 amino acids. The V gene's germline CDR1 is MNHEY and CDR2 SVGAGI. The CDR3 bases are TGTGCCAGCAGTTACTCAACACTCACAGATACGCAGTATTTT. Its protein is CASSYSTLTDTQYF.

This clonotype was recorded a few times. The chain links TRBV5-6 to TRBJ2-5; D is unresolved. Germline CDR1 and CDR2: SGHDT and YYEEEE. The length of the CDR3 is 14 residues. Trimming took off 1 base at V and 2 bases at J, with 9 bases between the two ends. CDR3 coding DNA: TGTGCCAGCAGCTTGAGGGCTAGGCAAGAGACCCAGTACTTC. This codes for CASSLRARQETQYF. The variable domain in full, completed from reference TRBV5-6 and TRBJ2-5, reads DAGVTQSPTHLIKTRGQQVTLRCSPKSGHDTVSWYQQALGQGPQFIFQYYEEEERQRGNFPDRFSGHQFPNYSSELNVNALLLGDSALYLCASSLRARQETQYFGPGTRLLVL.

This clonotype showed up just a few times. The genes are TRBV7-2 and TRBJ2-2; 8 bases are shared with TRBD2. V was pared by 4 bases and J by 6 bases, with 4 bases of the junction left unmatched. Germline lookup yields CDR1 SGHTA and CDR2 FQGNSA. CDR3 length equals 14 residues. DNA for the CDR3: TGTGCCAGCAGCTACTCGACTAGCGCCGGGGAGCTGTTTTTT. Its translation: CASSYSTSAGELFF.

This clonotype was seen more than once but under ten times. The chain uses TRBV27 and TRBJ2-7; possibly TRBD2 for D (6 bases). Germline V gene data show CDR1 as MNHEY and CDR2 as SMNVEV (reference sequence). The CDR3 sequence is 14 residues long. Trimming shortened V by 6 bases and J by 3 bases, and 15 bases separated the two germline ends. The CDR3 region is CASSLARRGYEQYV. CDR3 nucleotides: TGTGCCAGCAGCCTGGCCCGGAGGGGCTACGAGCAGTACGTC.

Comment on this clonotype: At one end the junction does not follow the germline gene, possibly because of a read error. The V call is TRBV5-6, the J call TRBJ1-1; a possible D gene is TRBD1 (6 bases). CDR3 length equals 17 residues. Germline loops: CDR1 SGHDT, CDR2 YYEEEE. The CDR3 loop reads CARSLDGGAQLNTEAFF. The CDR3 DNA reads as TGTGCCAGAAGCTTGGATGGGGGCGCCCAACTGAACACTGAAGCTTTCTTT.

This clonotype turned up a few times. The chain employs TRBV5-1 and TRBJ2-2; perhaps TRBD2 as D (5 bases). This CDR3 is built from 16 residues. Trimming pared 0 bases from V and 0 bases from J, leaving 9 bases between. Looked up from germline, CDR1 is SGHRS and CDR2 is YFSETQ. The CDR3: CASSLALGANTGELFF. As DNA, the CDR3 is TGCGCCAGCAGCTTGGCTCTGGGAGCGAACACCGGGGAGCTGTTTTTT.

This clonotype was observed a few times. The V call is TRBV5-1, the J call TRBJ2-7; 9 nucleotides line up with TRBD1. In germline, CDR1 is SGHRS, CDR2 YFSETQ. CDR3 length: 15 amino acids. The trim removed 4 bases at V and 6 bases at J, leaving 11 bases unmatched. The CDR3 sequence is CASSPGQGLTSEQYV. The CDR3 DNA reads as TGCGCCAGCAGCCCAGGACAGGGGCTCACCTCCGAGCAGTACGTC.

This clonotype was counted only a few times. The chain links TRBV27 to TRBJ2-1; a possible D gene is TRBD1 (6 bases). V lost 2 bases, J lost 8 bases, and 13 bases lay in between. The germline V gene encodes CDR1 MNHEY and CDR2 SMNVEV (reference sequence). This CDR3 is 14 amino acids long. Here the CDR3 reads CASSLGGIRDEQFF. DNA of the CDR3: TGTGCCAGCAGTTTAGGGGGCATCAGAGATGAGCAGTTCTTC.